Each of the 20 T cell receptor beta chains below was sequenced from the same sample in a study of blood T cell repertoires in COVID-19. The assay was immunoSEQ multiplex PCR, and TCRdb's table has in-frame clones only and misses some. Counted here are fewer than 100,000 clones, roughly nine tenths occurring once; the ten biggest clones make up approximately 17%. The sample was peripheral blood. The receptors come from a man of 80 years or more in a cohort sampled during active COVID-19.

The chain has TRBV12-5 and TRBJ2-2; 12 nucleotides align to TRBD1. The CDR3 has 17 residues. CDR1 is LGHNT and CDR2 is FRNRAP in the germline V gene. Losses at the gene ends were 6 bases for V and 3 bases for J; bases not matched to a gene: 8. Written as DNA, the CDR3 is TGTGCTAGTGGGAAAGGGACAGGGGGCAGGGACACCGGGGAGCTGTTTTTT. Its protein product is CASGKGTGGRDTGELFF.

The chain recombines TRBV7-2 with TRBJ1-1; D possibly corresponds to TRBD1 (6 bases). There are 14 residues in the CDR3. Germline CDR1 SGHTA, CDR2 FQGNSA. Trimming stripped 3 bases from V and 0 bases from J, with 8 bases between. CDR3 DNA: TGTGCCAGCAGCTTCCAGGGGCTGAACACTGAAGCTTTCTTT. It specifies CASSFQGLNTEAFF.

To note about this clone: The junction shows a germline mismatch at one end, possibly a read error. The CDR3 reads CASSQDYSGGYNELFF. The DNA of the CDR3 is TGTGCCAGCAGCCAGGACTATAGCGGGGGGTACAATGAGCTGTTCTTC. The chain couples TRBV3-1 (or the pseudogene TRBV3-2) to TRBJ2-1; 10 nucleotides line up with TRBD2. The CDR3 sequence is 16 residues long. Looked up from germline, CDR1 is LGHDT and CDR2 is YNNKEL (reference sequence).

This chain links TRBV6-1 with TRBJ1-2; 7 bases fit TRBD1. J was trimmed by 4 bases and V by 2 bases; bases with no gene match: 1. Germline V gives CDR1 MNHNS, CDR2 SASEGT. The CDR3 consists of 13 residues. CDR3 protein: CASSERDSYGYTF. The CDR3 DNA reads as TGTGCCAGCAGTGAAAGGGACAGCTATGGCTACACCTTC.

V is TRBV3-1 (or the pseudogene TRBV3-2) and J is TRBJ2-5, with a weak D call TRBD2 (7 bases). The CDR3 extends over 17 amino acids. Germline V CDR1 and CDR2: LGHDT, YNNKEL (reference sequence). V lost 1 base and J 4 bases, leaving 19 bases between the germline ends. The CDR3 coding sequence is TGTGCCAGCAGCCAAGCTACGCCCCCGGGGGGCCGAGAGACCCAGTACTTC. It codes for CASSQATPPGGRETQYF.

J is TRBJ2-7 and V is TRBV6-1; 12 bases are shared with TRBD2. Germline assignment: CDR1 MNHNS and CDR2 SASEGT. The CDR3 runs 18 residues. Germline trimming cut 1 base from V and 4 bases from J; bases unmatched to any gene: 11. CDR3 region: CASSEVLAGGRFSYEQYF. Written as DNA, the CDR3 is TGTGCCAGCAGTGAAGTCCTAGCGGGGGGGCGCTTTAGTTACGAGCAGTACTTC.

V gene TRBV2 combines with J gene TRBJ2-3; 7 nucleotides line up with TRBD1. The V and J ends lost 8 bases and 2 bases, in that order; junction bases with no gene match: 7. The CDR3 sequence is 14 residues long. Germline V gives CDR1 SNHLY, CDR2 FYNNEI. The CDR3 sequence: CASAEQGPTDTQYF. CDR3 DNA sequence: TGTGCCAGCGCGGAACAGGGGCCCACAGATACGCAGTATTTT.

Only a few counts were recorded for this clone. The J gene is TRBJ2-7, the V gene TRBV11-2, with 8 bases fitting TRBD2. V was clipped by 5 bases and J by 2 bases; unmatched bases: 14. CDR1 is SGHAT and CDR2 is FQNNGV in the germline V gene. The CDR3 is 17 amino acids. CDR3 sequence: CASSLTIAGPEPYEQYF. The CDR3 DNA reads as TGTGCCAGCAGCCTGACAATAGCGGGGCCTGAACCCTACGAGCAGTACTTC.

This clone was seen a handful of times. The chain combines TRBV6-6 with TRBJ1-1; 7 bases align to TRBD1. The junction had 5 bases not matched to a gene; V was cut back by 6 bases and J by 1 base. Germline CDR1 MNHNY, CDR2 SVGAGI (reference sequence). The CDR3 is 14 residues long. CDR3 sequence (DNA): TGTGCCAGCAGACTTACAGGGGCGAACACTGAAGCTTTCTTT. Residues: CASRLTGANTEAFF.

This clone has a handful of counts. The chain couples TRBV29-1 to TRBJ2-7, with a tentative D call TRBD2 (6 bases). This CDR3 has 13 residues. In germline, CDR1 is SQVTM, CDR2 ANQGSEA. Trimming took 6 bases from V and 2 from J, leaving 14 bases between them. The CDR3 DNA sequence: TGCAGCGTAATGGGGCCGGGGGCCTACGAGCAGTACTTC. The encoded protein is CSVMGPGAYEQYF.

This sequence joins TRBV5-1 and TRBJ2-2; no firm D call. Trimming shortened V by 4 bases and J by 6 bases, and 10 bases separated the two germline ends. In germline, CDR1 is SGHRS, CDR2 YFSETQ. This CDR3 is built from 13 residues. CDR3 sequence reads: CASSLRVAGELFF. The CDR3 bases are TGCGCCAGCAGCCTCCGGGTGGCCGGGGAGCTGTTTTTT.

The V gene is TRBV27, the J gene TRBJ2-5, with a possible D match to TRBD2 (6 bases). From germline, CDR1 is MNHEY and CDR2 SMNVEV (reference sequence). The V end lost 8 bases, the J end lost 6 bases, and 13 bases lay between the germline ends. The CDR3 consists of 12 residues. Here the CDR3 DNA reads TGTGCCAGCGGGCAGGGAGGAAAGACCCAGTACTTC. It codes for CASGQGGKTQYF.

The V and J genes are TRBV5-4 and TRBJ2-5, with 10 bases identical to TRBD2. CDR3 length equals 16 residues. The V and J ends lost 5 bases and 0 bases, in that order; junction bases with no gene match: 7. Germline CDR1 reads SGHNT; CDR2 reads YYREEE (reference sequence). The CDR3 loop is CASSTPGLAYQETQYF. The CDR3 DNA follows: TGTGCCAGCAGTACTCCGGGACTAGCGTACCAAGAGACCCAGTACTTC.

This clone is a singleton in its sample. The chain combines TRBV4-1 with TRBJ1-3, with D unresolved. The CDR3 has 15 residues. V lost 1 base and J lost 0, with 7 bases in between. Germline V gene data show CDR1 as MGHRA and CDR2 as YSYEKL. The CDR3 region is CASSQAVLSGNTIYF. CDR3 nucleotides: TGCGCCAGCAGCCAAGCAGTCCTCTCTGGAAACACCATATATTTT.

CDR3 nucleotide sequence: TGTGCCAGCAGTTACTGGAGGGGGCAAGAGCAGTACTTC. Protein sequence: CASSYWRGQEQYF. The V and J genes are TRBV6-6 and TRBJ2-7, with a possible D match to TRBD1 (7 bases). With 1 base removed from V and 7 bases from J, the gap between germline ends came to 11 bases. This CDR3 contains 13 residues. Germline V gene sequence: CDR1 MNHNY, CDR2 SVGAGI (reference sequence).

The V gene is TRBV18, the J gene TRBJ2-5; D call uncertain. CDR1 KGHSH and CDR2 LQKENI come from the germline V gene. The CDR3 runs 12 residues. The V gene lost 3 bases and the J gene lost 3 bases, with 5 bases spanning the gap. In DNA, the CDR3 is TGTGCCAGCTCACCCTTAAAAGAGACCCAGTACTTC. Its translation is CASSPLKETQYF.

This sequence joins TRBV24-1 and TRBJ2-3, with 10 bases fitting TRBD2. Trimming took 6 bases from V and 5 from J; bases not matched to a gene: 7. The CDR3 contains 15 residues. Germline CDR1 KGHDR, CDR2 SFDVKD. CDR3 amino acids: CATSPTSGDRDTQYF. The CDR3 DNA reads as TGTGCCACCAGTCCAACTAGCGGGGATAGAGATACGCAGTATTTT.

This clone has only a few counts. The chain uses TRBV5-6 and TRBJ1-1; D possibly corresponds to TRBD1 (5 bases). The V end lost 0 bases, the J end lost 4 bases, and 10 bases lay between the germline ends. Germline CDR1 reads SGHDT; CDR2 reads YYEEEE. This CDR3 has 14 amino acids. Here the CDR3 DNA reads TGTGCCAGCAGCTTGGGGGTAGGGGTCACTGAAGCTTTCTTT. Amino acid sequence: CASSLGVGVTEAFF. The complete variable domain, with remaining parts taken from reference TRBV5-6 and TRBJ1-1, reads DAGVTQSPTHLIKTRGQQVTLRCSPKSGHDTVSWYQQALGQGPQFIFQYYEEEERQRGNFPDRFSGHQFPNYSSELNVNALLLGDSALYLCASSLGVGVTEAFFGQGTRLTVV.

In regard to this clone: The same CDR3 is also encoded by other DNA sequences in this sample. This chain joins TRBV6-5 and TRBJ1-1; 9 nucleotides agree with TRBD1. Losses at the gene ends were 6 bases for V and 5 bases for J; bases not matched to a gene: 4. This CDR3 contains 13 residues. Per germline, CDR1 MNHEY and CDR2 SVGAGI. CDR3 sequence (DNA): TGTGCCAGCAGAACAGGGGGCGGAACTGAAGCTTTCTTT. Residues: CASRTGGGTEAFF.

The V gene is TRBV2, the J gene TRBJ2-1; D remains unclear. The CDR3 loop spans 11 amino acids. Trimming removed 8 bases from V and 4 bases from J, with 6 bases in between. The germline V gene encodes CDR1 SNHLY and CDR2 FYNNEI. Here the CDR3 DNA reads TGTGCCAGCTGGCGGTACAATGAGCAGTTCTTC. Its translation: CASWRYNEQFF.